Sequencing of this TCR beta chain was carried out in a study of breast tumors, draining lymph nodes, adjacent tissues. This clonotype was observed at least ten times. Its specificity is not known. A much larger clone differs by one base, so this may be a read error. Study-level results: Tumor and nontumor repertoires were significantly more similar in luminal-like than in basal-like breast cancer. Tumor repertoires ranked between lymph nodes and nontumor tissue in diversity, with V and J gene preferences. The data were judged consistent with most tumor T cells coming from lymph node and expanding in tumor. Data only fit, rather than demonstrated, lymph node origin of most tumor T cells.

TCRdb re-called the multiplex PCR reads with MiXCR, one entry per CDR3 protein. This sample has roughly 70,000 distinct CDR3 sequences, with roughly two fifths found just once. Germline lookup yields CDR1 MNHNS and CDR2 SASEGT. The CDR3 loop spans 14 amino acids. V lost 6 bases and J lost 7, with 13 bases in between. The V gene is TRBV6-1, the J gene TRBJ1-6, with no clear D. The sample comprised breast tumor tissue. The sequence derives from a female donor with breast cancer. Some clones in this sample may be carry-over from other donors' samples. The CDR3 region is CASRPDPGNSPLHF. CDR3 bases: TGTGCCAGCAGGCCGGACCCGGGGAATTCACCCCTCCACTTT.